The clone carrying this T cell receptor beta chain has more than one count but fewer than ten. The data originate from a study of control samples from healthy donors and cancer patients. Generated by immunoSEQ multiplex PCR, the TCRdb table keeps only in-frame clones and is missing some. Of roughly 60,000 clones listed, about 93% are singletons. The V gene lost 8 bases and the J gene lost 1 base, with 8 bases spanning the gap. CDR3 length: 12 amino acids. Germline values: CDR1 LNHNV, CDR2 YYDKDF (reference sequence). The sequence was obtained from a man between 25 and 39 years old in good health. The sample taken for sequencing was blood. The J gene is TRBJ1-1, the V gene TRBV15; the D is unclear. The CDR3 region is CATRTANTEAFF. CDR3 nucleotides: TGTGCCACCCGAACAGCGAACACTGAAGCTTTCTTT.